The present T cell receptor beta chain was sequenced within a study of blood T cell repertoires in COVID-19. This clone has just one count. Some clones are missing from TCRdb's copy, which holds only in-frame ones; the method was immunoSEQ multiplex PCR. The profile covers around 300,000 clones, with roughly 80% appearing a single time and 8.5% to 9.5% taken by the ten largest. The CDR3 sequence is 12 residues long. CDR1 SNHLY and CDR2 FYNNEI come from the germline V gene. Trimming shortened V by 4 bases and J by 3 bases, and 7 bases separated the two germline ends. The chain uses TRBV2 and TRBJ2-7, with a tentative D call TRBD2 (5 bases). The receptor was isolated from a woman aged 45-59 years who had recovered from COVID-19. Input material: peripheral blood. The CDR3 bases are TGTGCCAGCAGTGTCCGGGGCTACGAGCAGTACTTC. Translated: CASSVRGYEQYF.